What follows is one T cell receptor beta chain and its context. Its antigen is currently not known. It has no much larger one-base neighbor in the sample; base qualities were not kept. The data derive from a study of blood T cell repertoires in COVID-19 (dated by TCRdb to about 2020). In the study overall: The collaborator samples originated in the United States, Italy and Spain and spanned the acute and convalescent phases of COVID-19. Samples were obtained from the ongoing ImmuneRACE study (first 160 participants) and from roughly 1,300 subjects provided by 6 global collaborators. Subjects who had been exposed to COVID-19, were actively infected with it, or had recovered from it provided the deeply sampled blood TCRbeta repertoires that made up the dataset. The sample metadata nearly always contained a de-identified subject ID, COVID-19 status, age in years and sex. A freely available public database, intended as a resource for researchers studying the immune response to SARS-CoV-2, is where the repertoires were released. Where HLA class I and class II types were available, the types were taken from metadata supplied by the sample provider, not from assay-based typing. The material from the prospective study consisted of cDNA or gDNA derived from T cells, B-cell-depleted T cells, or PBMCs.

The immunoSEQ Assay, a bias-controlled multiplex PCR, was used to amplify TCRbeta CDR3 regions from genomic DNA. From the authors' description of their analysis: Within the assay, amplification of reference gene primers was used to estimate how many nucleated cells each sample contained. To quantify the absolute abundance of each unique TCRbeta CDR3 rearrangement, sequence reads were collapsed and filtered. Productive Simpson clonality was computed per sample as the square root of Simpson's diversity index over productive rearrangements. TCRdb holds this immuneACCESS table with in-frame rearrangements only. Some clones are missing; in checked studies, unresolved V genes explain under half, and the rest has no known cause. From that table come the V and J calls and clone size; the DNA was used to work out D and trimming. In this sample the table shows approximately 220,000 clones, 86% of which occur a single time. The ten largest make up approximately 4.8% of the sample.

Collaborating institutions collected whole blood in K2EDTA tubes following their own protocols. Collaborator samples were shipped for TCRbeta analysis as frozen whole blood, isolated PBMCs, or DNA extracted from either sample type. Overall study results and their limits: How much clinical and demographic metadata was included differed by source and by participant, and the metadata was provided uncurated.

The CDR3 spans 14 residues, from the cysteine through the phenylalanine. Of the read, only the CDR3 DNA is kept; its 42 bases are in frame from base 1. Looking up the germline V gene yields CDR1 LGHNA and CDR2 YNFKEQ. V gives up 3 bases and J gives up 4 bases, and the segment between their germline ends measures 12 bases. Sequencing was carried out using peripheral blood. The V and J segments used are TRBV4-2 and TRBJ2-5; a tentative D match to TRBD2 spans 6 bases. This sequence was found in a middle-aged man with acute or convalescent COVID-19. The encoded CDR3 is CASSQPTSPETQYF. The DNA is as follows: TGTGCCAGCAGCCAGCCGACTAGTCCAGAGACCCAGTACTTC.